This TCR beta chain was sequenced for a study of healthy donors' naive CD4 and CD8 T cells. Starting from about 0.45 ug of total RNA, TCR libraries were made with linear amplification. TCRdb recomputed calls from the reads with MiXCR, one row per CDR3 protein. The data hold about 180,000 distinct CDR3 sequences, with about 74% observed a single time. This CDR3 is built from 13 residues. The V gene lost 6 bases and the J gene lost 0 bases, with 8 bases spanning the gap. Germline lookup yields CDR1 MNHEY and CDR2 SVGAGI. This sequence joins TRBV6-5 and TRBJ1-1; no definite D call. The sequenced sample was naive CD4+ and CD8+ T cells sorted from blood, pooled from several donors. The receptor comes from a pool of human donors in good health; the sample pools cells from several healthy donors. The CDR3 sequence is CASSSYLNTEAFF. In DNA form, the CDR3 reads TGTGCCAGCAGCTCCTATTTGAACACTGAAGCTTTCTTT.